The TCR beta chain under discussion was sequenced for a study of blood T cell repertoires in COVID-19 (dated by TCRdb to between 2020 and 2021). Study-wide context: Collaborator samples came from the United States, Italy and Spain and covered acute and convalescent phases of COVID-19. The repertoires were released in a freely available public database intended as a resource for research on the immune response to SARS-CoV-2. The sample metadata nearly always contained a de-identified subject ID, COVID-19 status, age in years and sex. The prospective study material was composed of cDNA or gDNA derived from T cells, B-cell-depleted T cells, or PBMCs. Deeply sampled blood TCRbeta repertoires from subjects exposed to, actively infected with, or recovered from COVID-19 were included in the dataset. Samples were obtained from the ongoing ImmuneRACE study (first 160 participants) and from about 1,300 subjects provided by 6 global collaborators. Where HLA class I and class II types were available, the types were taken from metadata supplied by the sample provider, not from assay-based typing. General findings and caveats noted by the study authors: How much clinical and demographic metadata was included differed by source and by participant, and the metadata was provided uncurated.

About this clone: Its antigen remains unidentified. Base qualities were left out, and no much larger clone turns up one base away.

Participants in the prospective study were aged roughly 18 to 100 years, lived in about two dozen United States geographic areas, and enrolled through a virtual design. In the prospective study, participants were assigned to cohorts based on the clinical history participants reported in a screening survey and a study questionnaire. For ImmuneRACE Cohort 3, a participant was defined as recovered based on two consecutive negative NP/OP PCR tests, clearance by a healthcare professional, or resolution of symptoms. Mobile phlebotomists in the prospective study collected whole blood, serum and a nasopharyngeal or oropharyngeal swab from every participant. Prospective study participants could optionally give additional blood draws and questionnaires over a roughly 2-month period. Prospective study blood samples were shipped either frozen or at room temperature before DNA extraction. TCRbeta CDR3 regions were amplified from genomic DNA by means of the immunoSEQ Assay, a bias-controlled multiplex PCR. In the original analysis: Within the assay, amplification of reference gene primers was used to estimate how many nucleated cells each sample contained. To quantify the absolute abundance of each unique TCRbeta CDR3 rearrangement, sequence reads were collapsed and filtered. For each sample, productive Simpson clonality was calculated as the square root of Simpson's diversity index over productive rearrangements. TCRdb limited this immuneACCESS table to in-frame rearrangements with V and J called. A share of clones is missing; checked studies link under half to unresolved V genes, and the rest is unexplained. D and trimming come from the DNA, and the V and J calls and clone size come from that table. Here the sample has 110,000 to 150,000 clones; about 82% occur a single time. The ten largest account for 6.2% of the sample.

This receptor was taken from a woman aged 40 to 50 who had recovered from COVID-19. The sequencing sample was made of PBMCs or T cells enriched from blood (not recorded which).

The nucleotides are TGTGCCAGCAGCGTGACCGGGACTAGCGGCGGGGAGCTGTTTTTT. This encodes CASSVTGTSGGELFF. The chain links TRBV9 with TRBJ2-2; 11 central nucleotides agree with TRBD2. V is pruned by 2 bases and J by 7 bases, leaving 4 bases of the junction without a gene match. The cysteine opens and the phenylalanine closes a CDR3 of 15 amino acids. The read is trimmed to its CDR3 DNA, 45 bases read in frame from base 1. CDR1 and CDR2 are drawn from the germline V gene: SGDLS, YYNGEE.